These 6 T cell receptor beta chains came from one sample sequenced in a study of blood T cells in healthy people across ages. For the second PCR, which ran for about 7 to 12 cycles, a sample-barcoded 5' primer and a J-beta primer mix were used. TCRdb called the 5' RACE reads again in MiXCR, with one record for every CDR3 protein. The sample includes 1.5 million to 2 million distinct CDR3 sequences, around 42% of them seen just once. The specimen was blood. Every receptor here comes from a human donor in good health.

This clonotype was counted between two and nine times. The chain links TRBV20-1 to TRBJ2-3; D not certain. Germline values: CDR1 DFQATT, CDR2 SNEGSKA (reference sequence). V lost 0 bases, J lost 1 base, and 11 bases lay in between. CDR3 length: 15 residues. The CDR3 DNA reads TGCAGTGCTAGAGATCATCGCCAGGGCACAGATACGCAGTATTTT. Translation: CSARDHRQGTDTQYF.

In this sample, this clonotype turned up a few times. The J gene is TRBJ2-5, the V gene TRBV10-3; D ambiguous. Trimming removed 2 bases from V and 1 base from J, with 17 bases in between. There are 17 residues in the CDR3. Germline CDR1 reads ENHRY; CDR2 reads SYGVKD. The CDR3 DNA reads as TGTGCCATCAGTGAGGGGTCGGGTCGTGAAGGCCAAGAGACCCAGTACTTC. Translated: CAISEGSGREGQETQYF.

This clonotype showed up just a few times. The V and J genes are TRBV12-3 or TRBV12-4 and TRBJ1-2; 9 bases map to TRBD1. The CDR3 sequence is 16 residues long. V lost 6 bases to trimming and J lost 4 bases; unmatched junction nucleotides: 12. The DNA for the CDR3 is TGTGCCAGCAGCCCAACAGGGGGCATATCAATCTATGGCTACACCTTC. It encodes CASSPTGGISIYGYTF.

This clonotype was seen a few times. V and J are TRBV29-1 and TRBJ2-7; D assignment may be TRBD1 or TRBD2 (6 bases each). This CDR3 has 15 amino acids. V gave up 4 bases and J gave up 2 bases, with 18 bases separating them. Germline-derived CDR1 and CDR2 are SQVTM and ANQGSEA. The CDR3 region is CSVVGGLGVTYEQYF. The CDR3 bases are TGCAGCGTTGTAGGGGGACTTGGGGTTACCTACGAGCAGTACTTC.

This clonotype appeared a few times. The genes are TRBV7-6 and TRBJ2-7; D gene ambiguous. In germline, CDR1 is SGHVS, CDR2 FNYEAQ. The CDR3 spans 13 residues. V lost 4 bases and J 6 bases, leaving 13 bases between the germline ends. CDR3 bases: TGTGCCAGCAGCTCGGCGACGCGAGGCGAGCAGTACTTC. This gives the protein CASSSATRGEQYF.

This clonotype showed up just a few times. The chain has TRBV12-3 or TRBV12-4 and TRBJ1-5; tentatively, D is TRBD1 (6 bases). The V gene lost 6 bases and the J gene lost 1 base, with 13 bases spanning the gap. The CDR3 consists of 15 residues. The chain's CDR3 is CASRLTGRSNQPQHF. The CDR3, as DNA: TGTGCCAGCAGACTTACAGGGAGGAGCAATCAGCCCCAGCATTTT.